This T cell receptor (beta chain) originates from a study of cytomegalovirus exposure and HLA in healthy donors. Study in general: The Caucasian-associated ancestry cluster held less than 85% of roughly 400 genotyped donors. Overall study results and limits: After further analysis at a later stage, around 17,000 TCR beta sequences were associated with HLA alleles at 0.05 false discovery rate. Presence/absence comparisons presumed near-even sequencing depth among donors.

As concerns this clone: No antigen is known for it.

PCR amplification relied on 60 Vbeta primers (plus 13 Jbeta primers). Libraries were prepared by immunoSEQ multiplex PCR; TCRdb keeps only in-frame clonotypes and omits some of them. The sample contains around 65,000 clones, around 62% of which appear only once. Sample: PBMCs. The source is a man between 35 and 55 years old in good health and CMV-seropositive.

The CDR3 nucleotides read TGTGCCAGCAGCCAGGTCCGGGGAATGGGGGAGCAGTACTTC. It codes for CASSQVRGMGEQYF. The chain combines TRBV5-5 with TRBJ2-7; possibly TRBD2 for D (5 bases). This CDR3 comprises 14 residues. Germline V gives CDR1 SGHKS, CDR2 YYEKEE (reference sequence). V shed 4 bases and J shed 7 bases, with 18 bases lying between them.